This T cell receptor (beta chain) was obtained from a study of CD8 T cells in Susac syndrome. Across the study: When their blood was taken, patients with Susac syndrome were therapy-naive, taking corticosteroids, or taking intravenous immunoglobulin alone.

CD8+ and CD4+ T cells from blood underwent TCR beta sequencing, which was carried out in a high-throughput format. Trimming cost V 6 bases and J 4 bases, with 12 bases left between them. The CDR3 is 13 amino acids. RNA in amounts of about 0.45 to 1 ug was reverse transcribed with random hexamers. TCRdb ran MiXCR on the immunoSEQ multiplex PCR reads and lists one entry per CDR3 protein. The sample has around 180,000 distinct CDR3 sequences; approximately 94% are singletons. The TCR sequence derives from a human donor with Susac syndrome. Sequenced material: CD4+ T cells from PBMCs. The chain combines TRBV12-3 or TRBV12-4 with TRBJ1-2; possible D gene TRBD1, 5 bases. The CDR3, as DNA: TGTGCCAGCAGCCCCGTGGGGGGCTATGGCTACACCTTC. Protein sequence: CASSPVGGYGYTF.